This T cell receptor beta chain comes out of a study of T-cell memory formation after mild COVID-19. Findings of the study overall: Pre-infection memory carried some responding clones, suggesting that cross-reactive memory joined. Clones shrinking between day 15 and 85 showed a balanced CD4/CD8 split, and those that grew later tilted toward CD4+.

CDR1 is DFQATT and CDR2 is SNEGSKA in the germline V gene (reference sequence). This CDR3 has 15 amino acids. Trimming took off 0 bases at V and 3 bases at J, with 11 bases between the two ends. 5'RACE, which relied on constant-segment primers, yielded TCR alpha and TCR beta cDNA libraries carrying sample barcodes and UMIs. TCRdb fed the 5' RACE reads into MiXCR, producing one record per CDR3 protein. The sample yields hundreds of thousands of distinct CDR3 sequences, approximately 15% seen once. This clonotype has a handful of counts. Antigen specificity is unknown. The clonotype originates from a man between 18 and 29 years old who had mild COVID-19 (a few samples of this study predate the infection). Cell type and time point are not known. Sequenced material: PBMCs or a T cell subset sorted from them (not recorded which). The J gene is TRBJ1-4, the V gene TRBV20-1; perhaps TRBD1 as D (6 bases). CDR3 sequence: CSARDVEGANEKLFF. CDR3 sequence (DNA): TGCAGTGCTAGAGATGTGGAGGGGGCTAATGAAAAACTGTTTTTT.